What follows are 2 T cell receptor beta chains derived from one specimen sequenced in a study of cytomegalovirus exposure and HLA in healthy donors. The PCR made use of 60 Vbeta and 13 Jbeta primers. Generated by immunoSEQ multiplex PCR, the TCRdb table keeps only in-frame clones and is missing some. This sample's table has under 120,000 clones. The specimen sequenced was PBMCs. These receptors were obtained from a man aged 50 or older in good health and CMV-seronegative.

The rearrangement links TRBV9 to TRBJ2-2; D ambiguous. V lost 3 bases and J lost 1, with 4 bases in between. Germline CDR1 SGDLS, CDR2 YYNGEE. CDR3 length: 13 residues. The CDR3 DNA sequence: TGTGCCAGCAGCGGAGGGAACACCGGGGAGCTGTTTTTT. Protein product: CASSGGNTGELFF.

The V gene is TRBV7-9, the J gene TRBJ2-1; TRBD2 agrees at 8 bases. The CDR3 contains 15 residues. Germline CDR1 is SEHNR and CDR2 is FQNEAQ (reference sequence). With V trimmed by 5 bases and J by 4 bases, 7 bases remained unmatched. Here the CDR3 reads CASSHGRAPYNEQFF. The CDR3 bases are TGTGCCAGCAGCCACGGGAGGGCCCCTTACAATGAGCAGTTCTTC.